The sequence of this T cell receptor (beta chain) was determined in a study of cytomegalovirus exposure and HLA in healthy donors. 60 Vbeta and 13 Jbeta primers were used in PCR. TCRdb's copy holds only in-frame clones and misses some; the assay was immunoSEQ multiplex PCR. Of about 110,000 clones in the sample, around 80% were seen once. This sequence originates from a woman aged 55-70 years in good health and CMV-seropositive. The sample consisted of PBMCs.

In DNA form, the CDR3 reads TGCGCCAGCAGCCTACAGGGGGTGCTGGGTGAAAAACTGTTTTTT. It is translated as CASSLQGVLGEKLFF. The chain has TRBV5-1 and TRBJ1-4; 8 bases match TRBD1. The CDR3 covers 15 residues. V trimming: 4 bases; J trimming: 7 bases; junction bases outside the gene matches: 9. Germline V gene lookup returns CDR1 SGHRS and CDR2 YFSETQ.